This T cell receptor (beta chain) was captured by sequencing in a study of shared clonotypes between healthy human individuals. Germline V gives CDR1 MNHEY, CDR2 SVGAGI. Trimming took 5 bases from V and 2 from J; bases not matched to a gene: 1. The CDR3 is 13 residues long. Method: immunoSEQ multiplex PCR; TCRdb's copy keeps in-frame clones and lacks some. The repertoire has hundreds of thousands of clones, around 80% of them found once; the top ten carry around 12%. Sequencing was performed on PBMCs. This chain joins TRBV6-5 and TRBJ2-7, with 9 nucleotides matching TRBD1. The TCR comes from a middle-aged woman in good health. Some clones in this sample may be carry-over from other donors' samples. The CDR3 sequence is CASSRDRAYEQYF. The CDR3 nucleotides are TGTGCCAGCAGTCGGGACAGGGCCTACGAGCAGTACTTC.